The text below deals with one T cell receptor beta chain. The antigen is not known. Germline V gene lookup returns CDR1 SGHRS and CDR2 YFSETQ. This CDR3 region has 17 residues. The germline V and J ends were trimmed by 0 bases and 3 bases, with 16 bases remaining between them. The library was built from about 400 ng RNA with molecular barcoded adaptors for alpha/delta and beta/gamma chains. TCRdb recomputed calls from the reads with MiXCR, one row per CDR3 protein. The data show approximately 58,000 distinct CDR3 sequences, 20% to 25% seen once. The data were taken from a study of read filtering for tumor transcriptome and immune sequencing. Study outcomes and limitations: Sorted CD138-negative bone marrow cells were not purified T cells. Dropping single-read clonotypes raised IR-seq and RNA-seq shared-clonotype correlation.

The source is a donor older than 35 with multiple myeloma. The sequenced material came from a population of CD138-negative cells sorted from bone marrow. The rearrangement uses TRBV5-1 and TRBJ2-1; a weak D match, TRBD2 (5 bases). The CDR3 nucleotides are TGCGCCAGCAGCTTGGGGCGGGTAGTAGGCAGCTACAATGAGCAGTTCTTC. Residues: CASSLGRVVGSYNEQFF.